This T cell receptor beta chain was recovered during a study of blood T cell repertoires in COVID-19. Study details: From T cells, B-cell-depleted T cells, or PBMCs came the material, which was cDNA or gDNA.

Sequencing used immunoSEQ multiplex PCR; TCRdb keeps in-frame clones, though not all of them. Among some 230,000 clones, roughly 83% were seen once, and the ten largest hold 1.3%. Enrolled through a virtual design, the participants were between about 18 and 100 years of age and came from some 25 US areas. Trimming removed 0 bases at V and 1 base at J, with 7 bases between. The CDR3 sequence is 14 residues long. Per the germline V gene, CDR1 is SGDLS and CDR2 is YYNGEE. The TCR sequence derives from a woman aged 40 to 50 with acute COVID-19. Sample: PBMCs or T cells enriched from blood (not recorded which). The chain employs TRBV9 and TRBJ2-5; D is perhaps TRBD1 (6 bases). The CDR3 sequence is CASSVVDSQETQYF. The DNA for the CDR3 is TGTGCCAGCAGCGTAGTGGACAGCCAAGAGACCCAGTACTTC.